This T cell receptor (beta chain) was observed in a study of CD8 T cells in ankylosing spondylitis. General observations from the study: A subset of motif variants has previously been described in the synovial fluid and blood of reactive arthritis. The clones that were linked to disease were reported to be significantly enriched in matched synovial fluid samples from ankylosing spondylitis patients. A TCR beta motif of 8 or 9 highly homologous variants appeared characteristic of ankylosing spondylitis blood.

Scientists made TCR beta libraries using quantitative 5'-RACE with molecular barcodes. Via MiXCR, TCRdb re-called the 5' RACE reads, giving one row per CDR3 protein. The top ten hold less than 7% of the sample, which has a few hundred thousand distinct CDR3 sequences, about 10% seen once. Trimming removed 5 bases from V and 8 bases from J; junction bases left unmatched: 15. This CDR3 contains 17 residues. The germline V gene has CDR1 LGHDT and CDR2 YNNKEL (reference sequence). Regarding this clonotype: Its antigen is as yet unknown.

Sequenced material: blood, either unsorted or a sorted T cell fraction (not recorded which). This chain uses TRBV3-1 with TRBJ1-4; 9 nucleotides agree with TRBD1. This clonotype was sampled from a male donor with ankylosing spondylitis or in good health (not recorded which). The chain's CDR3 is CASSKESAGTGYEKLFF. The DNA for the CDR3 is TGTGCCAGCAGCAAGGAATCAGCCGGGACAGGGTACGAAAAACTGTTTTTT.